The next 13 T cell receptor beta chains were all read from a single sample in a study of blood T cell repertoires in COVID-19. The table came from immunoSEQ multiplex PCR; TCRdb's copy has only in-frame clones and leaves some out. The table shows a few hundred thousand clones, with approximately 80% occurring only once. Source material: peripheral blood. The receptors derive from a woman at least 80 years old with acute or convalescent COVID-19.

The chain recombines TRBV27 with TRBJ2-4; TRBD2 agrees at 12 bases. The CDR3 covers 13 residues. V lost 10 bases to trimming and J lost 6 bases; unmatched junction nucleotides: 4. CDR1 is MNHEY and CDR2 is SMNVEV in the germline V gene (reference sequence). CDR3 DNA: TGTGCCACCTCGGGACTAGCGGGAAACATTCAGTACTTC. Translation gives CATSGLAGNIQYF.

The V call is TRBV19, the J call TRBJ1-5; no clear D. In germline, CDR1 is LNHDA, CDR2 SQIVND (reference sequence). The CDR3 runs 14 residues. The ends were cut back, 6 bases at V and 3 bases at J, with 12 bases in the middle. CDR3 sequence (DNA): TGTGCCAGTAGGAGGGAGGATAACAATCAGCCCCAGCATTTT. It encodes CASRREDNNQPQHF.

The rearrangement joins TRBV19 to TRBJ2-7, with TRBD1 identical over 9 bases. The length of the CDR3 is 13 residues. The germline gives CDR1 LNHDA, CDR2 SQIVND (reference sequence). The V and J ends lost 7 bases and 6 bases, in that order; junction bases with no gene match: 7. CDR3 coding DNA: TGTGCCAGTAACCCCGGGACAGGGTTCGAGCAGTACTTC. It translates to CASNPGTGFEQYF.

The J gene is TRBJ2-1, the V gene TRBV27; 16 bases line up with TRBD2. J was trimmed by 5 bases and V by 8 bases; bases with no gene match: 9. Germline-derived CDR1 and CDR2 are MNHEY and SMNVEV (reference sequence). The CDR3 consists of 17 residues. This CDR3 is CASLGTSGRGVNNEQFF. The CDR3 DNA reads TGTGCCAGCCTCGGGACTAGCGGGAGGGGTGTAAACAATGAGCAGTTCTTC.

The chain is built from TRBV6-1 and TRBJ1-1; D possibly corresponds to TRBD1 (5 bases). The CDR3 runs to 14 residues. V gave up 3 bases and J gave up 0 bases, with 8 bases separating them. Germline values: CDR1 MNHNS, CDR2 SASEGT. This CDR3 is CASSDDSMNTEAFF. The CDR3 region has the DNA TGTGCCAGCAGTGACGACAGCATGAACACTGAAGCTTTCTTT.

V is TRBV29-1 and J is TRBJ1-3; possible D gene TRBD1, 5 bases. The length of the CDR3 is 13 residues. V shed 7 bases and J shed 0 bases, with 10 bases lying between them. Germline V gives CDR1 SQVTM, CDR2 ANQGSEA. The CDR3 DNA is TGCAGCGAGAAACAGGTCTCTGGAAACACCATATATTTT. This codes for CSEKQVSGNTIYF.

The V gene is TRBV19, the J gene TRBJ2-3; a weak D match, TRBD2 (6 bases). Germline V CDR1 and CDR2: LNHDA, SQIVND (reference sequence). V lost 6 bases to trimming and J lost 2 bases, with 18 bases between them. This CDR3 region has 16 residues. CDR3 in amino acids: CASSNLGREVTDTQYF. CDR3 coding DNA: TGTGCCAGTAGCAATCTAGGGCGGGAAGTCACAGATACGCAGTATTTT.

The chain's CDR3 is CASSPNPGENTEAFF. CDR3 bases: TGTGCCAGCTCACCCAACCCAGGTGAGAACACTGAAGCTTTCTTT. V usage is TRBV18 and J usage is TRBJ1-1; D remains unclear. V was pared by 3 bases and J by 1 base, with 12 bases between. CDR3 length equals 15 residues. Germline-derived CDR1 and CDR2 are KGHSH and LQKENI.

The rearrangement uses TRBV10-3 and TRBJ2-3; possible D gene TRBD2, 6 bases. Germline V CDR1 and CDR2: ENHRY, SYGVKD. The V and J ends lost 2 bases and 4 bases respectively, with 13 bases between them. This CDR3 region has 15 residues. The CDR3 loop is CAISERGTPADTQYF. As DNA, the CDR3 is TGTGCCATCAGTGAGCGGGGGACGCCGGCAGATACGCAGTATTTT.

V and J are TRBV4-1 and TRBJ1-5, with 10 positions matching TRBD1. CDR3 length equals 15 residues. V was pared by 4 bases and J by 4 bases, with 4 bases of the junction left unmatched. Germline V CDR1 and CDR2: MGHRA, YSYEKL. This chain's CDR3 is CASSLPDRGNQPQHF. Here the CDR3 DNA reads TGCGCCAGCAGCCTACCGGACAGGGGGAATCAGCCCCAGCATTTT.

About this clone: The sample contains more than one DNA sequence encoding this CDR3. The chain carries TRBV28 and TRBJ2-7; D is unresolved. Germline lookup yields CDR1 MDHEN and CDR2 SYDVKM. Trimming removed 5 bases from V and 1 base from J, with 3 bases in between. The CDR3 sequence is 11 residues long. The CDR3 protein is CASSRSYEQYF. As DNA, the CDR3 is TGTGCCAGCAGTCGTTCCTACGAGCAGTACTTC.

The chain uses TRBV30 and TRBJ1-1; 11 nucleotides line up with TRBD1. Germline CDR1 is GTSNPN and CDR2 is SVGIG (reference sequence). This CDR3 contains 16 residues. V was pared by 2 bases and J by 4 bases, with 9 bases of the junction left unmatched. The CDR3 DNA sequence: TGTGCCTGGAGTCCAGATTCCGGGACAGGGGGCACTGAAGCTTTCTTT. Translating gives CAWSPDSGTGGTEAFF.

V gene TRBV5-1 combines with J gene TRBJ1-2; 7 nucleotides agree with TRBD1. Germline CDR1 SGHRS, CDR2 YFSETQ. CDR3 length equals 14 residues. V lost 4 bases to trimming and J lost 1 base; unmatched junction nucleotides: 4. CDR3 sequence reads: CASSTDRNNYGYTF. The CDR3 bases are TGCGCCAGCAGCACGGACAGGAATAACTATGGCTACACCTTC. Looking up the rest from reference TRBV5-1 and TRBJ1-2 gives the full variable domain: KAGVTQTPRYLIKTRGQQVTLSCSPISGHRSVSWYQQTPGQGLQFLFEYFSETQRNKGNFPGRFSGRQFSNSRSEMNVSTLELGDSALYLCASSTDRNNYGYTFGSGTRLTVV.